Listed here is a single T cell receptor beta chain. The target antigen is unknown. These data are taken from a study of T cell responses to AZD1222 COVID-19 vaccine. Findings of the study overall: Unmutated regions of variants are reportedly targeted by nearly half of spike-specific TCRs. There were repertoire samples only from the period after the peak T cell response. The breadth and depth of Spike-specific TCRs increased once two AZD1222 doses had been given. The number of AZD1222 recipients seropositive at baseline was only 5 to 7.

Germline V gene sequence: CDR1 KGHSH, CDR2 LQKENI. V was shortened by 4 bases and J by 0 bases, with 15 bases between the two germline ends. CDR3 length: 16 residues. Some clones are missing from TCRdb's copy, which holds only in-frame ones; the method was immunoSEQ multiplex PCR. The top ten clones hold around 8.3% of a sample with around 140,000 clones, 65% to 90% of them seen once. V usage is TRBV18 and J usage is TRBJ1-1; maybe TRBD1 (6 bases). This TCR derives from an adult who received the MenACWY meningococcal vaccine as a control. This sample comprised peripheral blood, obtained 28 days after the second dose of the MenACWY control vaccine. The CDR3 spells CASSRRDITMNTEAFF. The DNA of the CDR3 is TGTGCCAGCTCACGACGGGACATCACCATGAACACTGAAGCTTTCTTT.